The TCR beta chain under discussion was sequenced for a study of blood T cell repertoires in COVID-19. Study context: Italy, Spain and the United States were the sources of the convalescent and acute COVID-19 samples.

Per the original methods: By means of reference gene primer amplification, nucleated cell counts were estimated. Data came from immunoSEQ multiplex PCR; TCRdb stores just in-frame clones and leaves some out. That table gives V, J and clone size, and the DNA gave D and trimming. The table has some 100,000 clones, about 89% seen once; the top ten hold 10%. This clone was picked up a small number of times. Sequencing was carried out using peripheral blood. The sequence derives from a man aged 50-60 years with acute or convalescent COVID-19.

The CDR3 DNA is TGTGCCAGCAGCTTGGGACTAGCGAATGAGCAGTTCTTC. Amino acid sequence: CASSLGLANEQFF. The chain couples TRBV11-3 to TRBJ2-1; 10 bases agree with TRBD2. CDR3 length: 13 residues. Losses at the gene ends were 3 bases for V and 7 bases for J; bases not matched to a gene: 0. Germline loops: CDR1 SGHNT, CDR2 YENEEA.